Listed below are T cell receptor beta chains from one sample, sequenced in a study of OX40 agonist ivuxolimab in advanced cancers. Profiled with immunoSEQ multiplex PCR; TCRdb holds only in-frame clones, not every one. The sample carries more than 10,000 clones, approximately 75% recorded once. This specimen consisted of CD4+ or CD8+ T cells sorted from blood, obtained in a trial of the OX40 agonist ivuxolimab. Receptors were obtained from an adult with an advanced solid tumor such as melanoma, head and neck, liver or kidney cancer. Both conserved end residues are trimmed from each CDR3.

TRBV27	ASSWKGSGTEAF
TRBV7-9	ASSSVGRGLAGGTDTQY
TRBV6-6	ASSYGTDGYT
TRBV5-4	ASSLWGSSYEQY
TRBV11-2	ASSLGLAGQETQY
TRBV10-1	ASSESGVKGNEQF
TRBV28	ASSLYGNMNTEAF
TRBV15	ATSRDPSGDAEAF
TRBV28	ASSIRQSYGYT
TRBV19	ASSRTAYSNQPQH
TRBV20-1	SVQENYGYT
TRBV27	ASSLSNGGTEAF
TRBV7-5	ARSFRSRGVYGYT
TRBV4-1	ASSPVQSDTQY
TRBV2	ASSAQDRDEQY
TRBV5-4	ASSPRTKETQY
TRBV5-6	ASSFFTGNTIY
TRBV29-1	SAGTGDFGEQY
TRBV27	ASSRRGSSYEQY
TRBV6-5	ASSYSSTYTEAF
TRBV27	ASSLKGQGTYGYT
TRBV7-8	ASSQDRGAQNTEAF
TRBV7-9	ASSPPVPVNYGYT
TRBV10-2	ASSELLGYGYT
TRBV7-9	ASTSGTTYNEQF
TRBV6-1	ASSLRGGEQF
TRBV2	ASSEPGDTDTQY
TRBV7-9	ASSSPDSYYEQY
TRBV7-9	ASSLEFYNEQF
TRBV4-1	ASSQGLAGGGTDTQY
TRBV7-2	ASSLMAGEDTEAF
TRBV28	ASTDRDPEAF
TRBV5-4	ASSLGETTEAF
TRBV30	AWSPGDLETQY
TRBV23-1	TSSPSTKGLAGAGGEQF
TRBV4-1	ASSQDHPSGGPTDTQY
TRBV19	ASSTGTVEDQPQH
TRBV11-1	ASSVWGSYEQY
TRBV2	ASSPQGFSYEQY
TRBV27	ASSSGTGGFTEAF
TRBV29-1	SVEGISGGTSQETQY
TRBV25-1	ASSPGSELF
TRBV28	ASSEREAYNEQF
TRBV6-6	ASNRGYGYT
TRBV7-9	ASSYGSHYEQY